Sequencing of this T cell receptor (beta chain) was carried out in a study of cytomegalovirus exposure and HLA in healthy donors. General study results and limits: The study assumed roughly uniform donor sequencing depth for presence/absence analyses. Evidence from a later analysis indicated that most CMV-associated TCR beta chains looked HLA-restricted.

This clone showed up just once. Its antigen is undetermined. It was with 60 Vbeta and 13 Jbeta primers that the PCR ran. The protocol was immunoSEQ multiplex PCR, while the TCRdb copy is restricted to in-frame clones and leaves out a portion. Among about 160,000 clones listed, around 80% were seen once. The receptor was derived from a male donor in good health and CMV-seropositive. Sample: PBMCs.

This CDR3 is CASSRAGTSSYNEQFF. The DNA of the CDR3 is TGTGCCAGCAGCCGGGCCGGGACTTCCTCCTACAATGAGCAGTTCTTC. V usage is TRBV5-4 and J usage is TRBJ2-1, with a weak D call TRBD2 (6 bases). V shed 4 bases and J shed 0 bases, with 14 bases lying between them. The CDR3 runs to 16 residues. The V gene's germline CDR1 is SGHNT and CDR2 YYREEE (reference sequence).